This TCR beta chain came from a study of tumor-infiltrating lymphocytes in primary liver carcinoma. Study-wide findings and caveats: Relative to tumor region pairs, the tumor-adjacent and tumor-blood pairs showed overlap that was lower. Merely about 8-24% of top clones occurred in all five tumor regions. Top-250-clone fractions were significantly higher in tumors than in blood (p = 0.039).

Notes on this clonotype: Antigen unknown. This is likely a read error, given that the CDR3 carries no conserved phenylalanine or tryptophan at its end.

The CDR3 consists of 13 residues. Total RNA (roughly 530 ng) served as template for TCR beta cDNA synthesis primed by a constant-region primer. Three-round nested multiplex PCR performed with slightly modified ARM-PCR produced the TCR beta libraries. PCR rounds one and two used TRBV1-TRBV30 forward primers with a C-beta reverse primer for around 10 cycles each. TCRdb analysed the multiplex PCR reads with MiXCR anew, one entry per CDR3 protein. Of fewer than 250,000 distinct CDR3 sequences detected, around 81% appear once; the ten largest clones hold over 15%. It was from approximately 20-30 mg of unsorted bulk tissue that RNA and DNA were co-extracted. No patient had received treatment, and all had chronic HBV infection.

This clonotype was obtained from a man in his forties with primary liver carcinoma and hepatitis B virus infection. J is TRBJ2-1 and V is TRBV12-3 or TRBV12-4; weak D call: TRBD2 (5 bases). The source material was tumor tissue from primary liver carcinoma. CDR3 sequence (DNA): TGTGACAGCCAATTTGGCGGAGGAAATGAGCAGTTCTTA. Translating gives CDSQFGGGNEQFL.